The sequence of this T cell receptor beta chain was determined in a study of chemoradiotherapy in HPV16-positive cancers. The junction had 7 bases not matched to a gene; V was cut back by 5 bases and J by 9 bases. Germline V CDR1 and CDR2: MDHEN, SYDVKM. The CDR3 runs 14 residues. TCRdb keeps only in-frame clones here, not all; method: immunoSEQ multiplex PCR. The sample carries roughly 34,000 clones, roughly 78% recorded once. This specimen was blood, taken from a patient who underwent chemoradiotherapy. This TCR derives from a human donor with HPV-associated anogenital cancer. The rearrangement joins TRBV28 to TRBJ1-6, with 7 bases lining up with TRBD1. DNA for the CDR3: TGTGCCAGCAGTGTCGGGACAGATCGTTCACCCCTCCACTTT. Amino acid sequence: CASSVGTDRSPLHF. Complete variable domain (other parts from reference TRBV28 and TRBJ1-6): DVKVTQSSRYLVKRTGEKVFLECVQDMDHENMFWYRQDPGLGLRLIYFSYDVKMKEKGDIPEGYSVSREKKERFSLILESASTNQTSMYLCASSVGTDRSPLHFGNGTRLTVT.